Listed below are T cell receptor beta chains from one sample, sequenced in a study of blood T cell repertoires in COVID-19. TCRdb's copy holds only in-frame clones and misses some; the assay was immunoSEQ multiplex PCR. The sample includes 150,000 to 200,000 clones, roughly 79% of them seen just once. Sequences were obtained from peripheral blood. All receptors derive from a woman of 80 years or more with COVID-19, enrolled during active disease. CDR3s include the opening cysteine and the closing phenylalanine or tryptophan. A D gene is named only where the DNA matches it firmly. Rows give clone size only sometimes, using once, few, many, or a class for an expanded clone.

V gene	J gene	clone size	D gene	CDR3 DNA	CDR3 protein
TRBV12-3/TRBV12-4	TRBJ1-4	few	.	TGTGCCAGCCTACGGGGGAGGGGTGAAAAACTGTTTTTT	CASLRGRGEKLFF
TRBV5-1	TRBJ1-2	.	.	TGCGCCAGCAGCTGGGAGGTGGCTAACTATGGCTACACCTTC	CASSWEVANYGYTF
TRBV6-5	TRBJ2-3	.	TRBD2	TGTGCCAGCAGTTTTCGGACTAGATGGGGCACAGATACGCAGTATTTT	CASSFRTRWGTDTQYF
TRBV5-1	TRBJ2-7	few	TRBD2	TGCGCCAGCAGCCTTAGCGGGAGAAGTAACGAGCAGTACTTC	CASSLSGRSNEQYF
TRBV7-9	TRBJ2-3	few	TRBD1	TGTGCCAGCAGCTTAGCTTTAGGGGGCACGCAGTATTTT	CASSLALGGTQYF
TRBV29-1	TRBJ2-2	.	TRBD2	TGCAGCGTTCTGAGGAGGGGTAGCGGGGGCTACGGGGAGCTGTTTTTT	CSVLRRGSGGYGELFF
TRBV6-2/TRBV6-3	TRBJ1-1	.	.	TGTGCCAGCAGTCGAGGTGGAGGTGAAGCTTTCTTT	CASSRGGGEAFF
TRBV5-1	TRBJ2-7	.	.	TGCGCCAGCAGCTTGACGGCGGGCTCCTACGAGCAGTACTTC	CASSLTAGSYEQYF
TRBV4-2	TRBJ2-5	.	TRBD2	TGTGCCAGCTCCTTTAGCGGGACGAAAGAGACCCAGTACTTC	CASSFSGTKETQYF
TRBV6-5	TRBJ2-1	.	TRBD1	TGTGCCAGCAGTTACCAGGGGGCAAGTATCATGGATGAGCAGTTCTTC	CASSYQGASIMDEQFF
TRBV5-1	TRBJ2-1	.	.	TGCGCCAGCAGCTTGGCGGTAGGGGAAGCCTACAATGAGCAGTTCTTC	CASSLAVGEAYNEQFF
TRBV2	TRBJ1-4	.	.	TGTGCCAGCACTGGCCCAGATGAAAAACTGTTTTTT	CASTGPDEKLFF
TRBV28	TRBJ2-4	.	TRBD2	TGTGCCAGCAGTCCGGGGGGAACGATTCAGTACTTC	CASSPGGTIQYF
TRBV19	TRBJ1-2	.	.	TGTGCCAGTAGGGTACAGGAAAACCCTCATTATGGCTACACCTTC	CASRVQENPHYGYTF
TRBV5-1	TRBJ1-4	.	TRBD1	TGCGCCAGCACCCCCTCCCAGGGGGCTCGGGTAGGGGAAAAACTGTTTTTT	CASTPSQGARVGEKLFF
TRBV4-1	TRBJ1-2	.	TRBD1	TGCGCCAGCAGCCAAGGGGACAGACTTAACTATGGCTACACCTTC	CASSQGDRLNYGYTF
TRBV19	TRBJ2-5	.	TRBD2	TGTGCCAGTAGTAAAGGGACTAGCGGGAGTGTTGAGACCCAGTACTTC	CASSKGTSGSVETQYF
TRBV14	TRBJ1-2	.	.	TGTGCCAGCAGCCAAGCGGGACACCTTAACTATGGCTACACCTTC	CASSQAGHLNYGYTF
TRBV3-1/TRBV3-2	TRBJ2-1	.	TRBD2	TGTGCCAGCAGTCGGACTAGCTACAATGAGCAGTTCTTC	CASSRTSYNEQFF
TRBV4-1	TRBJ2-1	.	TRBD1	TGCGCCAGCAGCCCTCCGGACAGGGGGTACAATGAGCAGTTCTTC	CASSPPDRGYNEQFF
TRBV6-5	TRBJ2-7	.	.	TGTGCCAGCAGTTCCCCGCTCTACTACGAGCAGTACTTC	CASSSPLYYEQYF
TRBV28	TRBJ2-7	once	.	TGTGCCAGCACCGTAGGGGGGGAGAGACACGAGCAGTACTTC	CASTVGGERHEQYF
TRBV5-1	TRBJ2-5	.	.	TGCGCCAGCACCTCTGGGGGGCAAGAGACCCAGTACTTC	CASTSGGQETQYF
TRBV5-1	TRBJ1-4	.	.	TGCGCCAGCAGTGTGGGAGTCGGAGTGCCTGAAAAACTGTTTTTT	CASSVGVGVPEKLFF
TRBV7-2	TRBJ2-5	.	TRBD2	TGTGCCAGCAGCTCGATTAGCGGGGGGGCAGAGACCCAGTACTTC	CASSSISGGAETQYF
TRBV7-2	TRBJ2-2	.	TRBD2	TGTGCCAGCAGCCCGAGGCCGGGAGGTGGTACCGGGGAGCTGTTTTTT	CASSPRPGGGTGELFF
TRBV6-1	TRBJ2-7	.	TRBD2	TGTGCCAGCAGTGATGGGGGACTAGCGGGAGCCTACGAGCAGTACTTC	CASSDGGLAGAYEQYF
TRBV10-3	TRBJ2-1	few	.	TGTGCCATCAGTGAGTCATCTGATACCTACTACAATGAGCAGTTCTTC	CAISESSDTYYNEQFF
TRBV3-1/TRBV3-2	TRBJ2-5	.	TRBD2	TGTGCCAGCAGCCGACGGGGGCGGAGGGCTAGCGGGAGGGCAGAGACCCAGTACTTC	CASSRRGRRASGRAETQYF
TRBV18	TRBJ1-1	few	.	TGTGCCAGCTCACTAAGAGCTTATGAGACTGAAGCTTTCTTT	CASSLRAYETEAFF
TRBV4-2	TRBJ2-2	once	TRBD1	TGTGCCAGCAGCCATTTCGGGACAGGGGCCACCGGGGAGCTGTTTTTT	CASSHFGTGATGELFF
TRBV7-6	TRBJ2-5	.	TRBD2	TGTGCCAGCAGCTTAGTCGCGGGGGGGCCGGAGACCCAGTACTTC	CASSLVAGGPETQYF
TRBV28	TRBJ1-2	.	.	TGTGCCAGCAGTTTATCGGGGTGGGAAGCTAACTATGGCTACACCTTC	CASSLSGWEANYGYTF
TRBV6-2/TRBV6-3	TRBJ2-7	.	.	TGTGCCAGCAGCCCACCATCTAGCGCCTTTACCTACGAGCAGTACTTC	CASSPPSSAFTYEQYF
TRBV5-1	TRBJ2-5	.	TRBD1	TGCGCCAGCAGCCGGGACAGCCAAGAGACCCAGTACTTC	CASSRDSQETQYF